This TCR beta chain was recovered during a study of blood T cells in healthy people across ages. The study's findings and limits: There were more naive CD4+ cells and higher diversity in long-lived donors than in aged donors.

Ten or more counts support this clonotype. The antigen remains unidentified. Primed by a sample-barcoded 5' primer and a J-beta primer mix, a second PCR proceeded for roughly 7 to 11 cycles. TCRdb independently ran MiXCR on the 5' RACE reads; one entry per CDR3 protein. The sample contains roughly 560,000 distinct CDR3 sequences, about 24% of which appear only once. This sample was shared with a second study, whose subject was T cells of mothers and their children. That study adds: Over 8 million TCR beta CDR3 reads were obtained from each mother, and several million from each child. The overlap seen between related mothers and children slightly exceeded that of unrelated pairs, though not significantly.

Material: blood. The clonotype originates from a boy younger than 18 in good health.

As DNA, the CDR3 is TGTGCCAGCAGTTACAGGGAGGCCTACAATGAGCAGTTCTTC. It is translated as CASSYREAYNEQFF. The chain combines TRBV6-2 or TRBV6-3 with TRBJ2-1; a weak D match, TRBD2 (6 bases). The CDR3 is 14 residues long. V lost 2 bases and J 2 bases, leaving 7 bases between the germline ends. Per the germline V gene, CDR1 is MNHEY and CDR2 is SVGEGT.